The 4 T cell receptor beta chains presented below share a single source sample, sequenced in a study of T-cell memory formation after mild COVID-19. One entry per CDR3 protein results from TCRdb running MiXCR on the 5' RACE reads. Here the sample spans roughly 620,000 distinct CDR3 sequences, roughly 17% being singletons. The sample comprised PBMCs or a T cell subset sorted from them (not recorded which). Receptors originate from an adult woman who had mild COVID-19 (a few samples of this study predate the infection). Cell type and time point are not known.

The chain is built from TRBV12-3 or TRBV12-4 and TRBJ1-1; unclear D gene. The CDR3 covers 12 residues. V dropped 7 bases and J dropped 9 bases, with 15 bases sitting between them. CDR3 coding DNA: TGTGCCAGCACCATTCCCCCCAGACAAGCTTTCTTT. Its protein product is CASTIPPRQAFF.

This clonotype was counted a few times. V is TRBV9 and J is TRBJ2-3, with 11 bases fitting TRBD2. V shed 3 bases, J shed 1 base, and the junction held 16 bases outside the gene matches. This CDR3 has 20 residues. From germline, CDR1 is SGDLS and CDR2 YYNGEE. The CDR3 DNA sequence: TGTGCCAGCAGCGGAGACCCGGGACTAGCGGAACCAGGTGGCACAGATACGCAGTATTTT. Amino acid sequence: CASSGDPGLAEPGGTDTQYF.

This clonotype has ten or more counts. The chain is built from TRBV2 and TRBJ2-4; D is ambiguous. CDR1 is SNHLY and CDR2 is FYNNEI in the germline V gene. The CDR3 is 17 residues long. Trimming left V 7 bases short and J 1 base short, with 20 bases between. CDR3 in DNA: TGTGCCAGCACAAGGTCCCCCGAACGTACGGCCAAAAACATTCAGTACTTC. Its protein is CASTRSPERTAKNIQYF.

CDR3: CASSLGGPSGSTDTQYF. DNA of the CDR3: TGTGCCAGCAGCCTCGGGGGACCTAGCGGAAGCACAGATACGCAGTATTTT. This chain connects TRBV7-9 to TRBJ2-3, with TRBD2 identical over 7 bases. The germline V gene encodes CDR1 SEHNR and CDR2 FQNEAQ (reference sequence). This CDR3 is built from 17 residues. Trimming at V came to 5 bases and at J to 0 bases, leaving 11 bases not matched to a gene.